The 18 T cell receptor beta chains below all came from one sample that was sequenced in a study of Tregs in tolerant kidney transplant recipients. TCRdb's copy holds only in-frame clones and misses some; the assay was immunoSEQ multiplex PCR. The sample holds approximately 260,000 clones, roughly 80% seen once. Sequencing was carried out using CD4+ T cells from blood. Source of these receptors: a human donor in good health.

The V gene is TRBV30, the J gene TRBJ2-2; 13 bases agree with TRBD2. V was clipped by 2 bases and J by 13 bases; unmatched bases: 7. Looked up from germline, CDR1 is GTSNPN and CDR2 is SVGIG (reference sequence). The CDR3 loop spans 14 amino acids. This chain's CDR3 is CAWSSKRLAGGLFF. CDR3 in DNA: TGTGCCTGGAGTAGTAAAAGACTAGCGGGAGGGCTGTTTTTT. Filled out from reference TRBV30 and TRBJ2-2, the complete variable domain reads SQTIHQWPATLVQPVGSPLSLECTVEGTSNPNLYWYRQAAGRGLQLLFYSVGIGQISSEVPQNLSASRPQDRQFILSSKKLLLSDSGFYLCAWSSKRLAGGLFFGEGSRLTVL.

This clone was observed a single time. A junction end diverges from the germline sequence, so it may reflect a read error. J is TRBJ1-4 and V is TRBV6-5, with 7 bases lining up with TRBD1. The CDR3 has 14 residues. Germline V gene lookup returns CDR1 MNHEY and CDR2 SVGAGI. The CDR3 DNA reads as TGTGCCAGCAGCCGCAGGGGGTCTAAGGAAAAACTGTTTTTT. Translated, it gives CASSRRGSKEKLFF.

This sequence joins TRBV6-5 and TRBJ2-2, with 8 bases fitting TRBD1. The CDR3 has 16 amino acids. The trim removed 4 bases at V and 4 bases at J, leaving 8 bases unmatched. Germline V gene data show CDR1 as MNHEY and CDR2 as SVGAGI. The CDR3 DNA reads TGTGCCAGCAGTTTGATCAGGGGGCAGGGCACCGGGGAGCTGTTTTTT. This translates into CASSLIRGQGTGELFF.

The chain employs TRBV7-2 and TRBJ2-5, with D possibly called TRBD1 or TRBD2 (5 bases each). Germline loops: CDR1 SGHTA, CDR2 FQGNSA. The V and J ends lost 2 bases and 5 bases respectively, with 18 bases between them. This CDR3 is 16 amino acids long. For the CDR3, the DNA is TGTGCCAGCAGCTTAAGCGGCGCAGGGCTTAGGGAGACCCAGTACTTC. This codes for CASSLSGAGLRETQYF.

J is TRBJ2-2 and V is TRBV6-6; 8 bases match TRBD2. Looked up from germline, CDR1 is MNHNY and CDR2 is SVGAGI (reference sequence). CDR3 length: 15 residues. The J segment lost 4 bases and the V segment lost 2 bases, leaving 3 bases of the junction unmatched. Here the CDR3 reads CASSYPGGATGELFF. CDR3 sequence (DNA): TGTGCCAGCAGTTACCCCGGGGGGGCCACCGGGGAGCTGTTTTTT.

The rearrangement joins TRBV6-5 to TRBJ2-1, with 8 bases that match TRBD1. In germline, CDR1 is MNHEY, CDR2 SVGAGI. With 4 bases clipped from V and 2 bases from J, the junction kept 4 bases outside the gene matches. CDR3 length: 15 amino acids. In nucleotides, the CDR3 is TGTGCCAGCAGTTTCGACAGGGGTCCCTACAATGAGCAGTTCTTC. It translates to CASSFDRGPYNEQFF.

This clone was seen only once. The CDR3 reads CASSRRDRPGLSGNTIYF. The CDR3 nucleotides are TGTGCCAGTAGTCGCCGGGACAGGCCCGGGCTCTCTGGAAACACCATATATTTT. V and J are TRBV19 and TRBJ1-3, with 8 bases fitting TRBD1. V lost 5 bases to trimming and J lost 0 bases; unmatched junction nucleotides: 12. CDR1 LNHDA and CDR2 SQIVND come from the germline V gene (reference sequence). The CDR3 spans 18 residues.

The chain uses TRBV29-1 and TRBJ1-2, with D possibly matching TRBD1 (6 bases). The germline gives CDR1 SQVTM, CDR2 ANQGSEA. This CDR3 has 13 amino acids. V was cut by 0 bases and J by 8 bases, with 13 bases left in between. The CDR3, as DNA: TGCAGCGTTGAAGACAGGGGATTCGGCGGCTACACCTTC. Protein product: CSVEDRGFGGYTF.

The V call is TRBV7-9, the J call TRBJ2-6; 8 bases are a match to TRBD1. CDR3 size: 18 residues. Germline V gene data show CDR1 as SEHNR and CDR2 as FQNEAQ (reference sequence). The V gene end was trimmed by 5 bases and the J gene end by 0 bases; junction bases not matched to a gene: 9. DNA for the CDR3: TGTGCCAGCAGCCCAGGGACAGGAAAGAGCTCTGGGGCCAACGTCCTGACTTTC. Amino acids: CASSPGTGKSSGANVLTF.

This clone occurred a few times. This chain connects TRBV11-2 to TRBJ2-5, with 12 bases aligning to TRBD2. This CDR3 is built from 17 residues. V shed 5 bases and J 4 bases; nucleotides not matched to a gene: 11. Per germline, CDR1 SGHAT and CDR2 FQNNGV. CDR3 in DNA: TGTGCCAGCAGCACCCAAATGCTAGCGGGAGGGGTAGAGACCCAGTACTTC. As protein: CASSTQMLAGGVETQYF.

This chain uses TRBV6-5 with TRBJ2-7, with 8 bases identical to TRBD1. The V gene end was trimmed by 2 bases and the J gene end by 2 bases; junction bases not matched to a gene: 5. There are 15 residues in the CDR3. CDR1 MNHEY and CDR2 SVGAGI come from the germline V gene. The CDR3 loop reads CASSYRGQETYEQYF. Here the CDR3 DNA reads TGTGCCAGCAGTTACCGGGGACAGGAGACCTACGAGCAGTACTTC.

The V gene is TRBV11-3, the J gene TRBJ2-2, with a possible D match to TRBD1 (5 bases). Trimming left V 5 bases short and J 7 bases short, with 17 bases between. Per the germline V gene, CDR1 is SGHNT and CDR2 is YENEEA. The CDR3 totals 15 residues. This chain's CDR3 is CASSQRRGRVGELFF. Here the CDR3 DNA reads TGTGCCAGCAGCCAACGTAGGGGTAGGGTCGGGGAGCTGTTTTTT.

The chain uses TRBV28 and TRBJ2-3; 10 positions agree with TRBD2. J gave up 4 bases and V 5 bases, and 6 bases lay outside the gene matches. The CDR3 is 15 residues long. Per germline, CDR1 MDHEN and CDR2 SYDVKM. The CDR3 here is CASSGAGGAPDTQYF. CDR3 in DNA: TGTGCCAGCAGTGGAGCGGGAGGGGCTCCAGATACGCAGTATTTT.

This chain uses TRBV5-4 with TRBJ2-2; weak D call: TRBD1 (5 bases). Deletions cut 0 bases from V and 0 bases from J, with 9 bases between. The CDR3 is made up of 16 amino acids. The V gene's germline CDR1 is SGHNT and CDR2 YYREEE (reference sequence). The CDR3 sequence is CASSLGGASNTGELFF. The CDR3 DNA reads TGTGCCAGCAGCTTGGGGGGCGCCTCGAACACCGGGGAGCTGTTTTTT.

The rearrangement links TRBV6-4 to TRBJ2-1; 12 bases align to TRBD2. CDR1 is MRHNA and CDR2 is SNTAGT in the germline V gene. The V gene end was trimmed by 2 bases and the J gene end by 4 bases; junction bases not matched to a gene: 9. The CDR3 is 18 amino acids. The CDR3 nucleotides read TGTGCCAGCAGTGACAGAGGACTAGCGGGATGTATATACAATGAGCAGTTCTTC. Amino acid sequence: CASSDRGLAGCIYNEQFF.

The chain carries TRBV19 and TRBJ1-4; weak D call: TRBD1 (5 bases). Germline-derived CDR1 and CDR2 are LNHDA and SQIVND (reference sequence). V dropped 5 bases and J dropped 7 bases, with 11 bases sitting between them. The CDR3 runs to 13 residues. CDR3 sequence (DNA): TGTGCCAGTAGTCCTGATGGGGGTGAAAAACTGTTTTTT. It encodes CASSPDGGEKLFF.

V and J are TRBV5-1 and TRBJ2-5; D not certain. The V gene's germline CDR1 is SGHRS and CDR2 YFSETQ. V dropped 1 base and J dropped 5 bases, with 9 bases sitting between them. The CDR3 has 13 residues. The CDR3 bases are TGCGCCAGCAGCTTGTGGGCAGCGGAGACCCAGTACTTC. This gives the protein CASSLWAAETQYF.

The rearrangement links TRBV27 to TRBJ2-4; TRBD2 aligns across 12 bases. The CDR3 extends over 16 amino acids. With 5 bases clipped from V and 9 bases from J, the junction kept 11 bases outside the gene matches. The germline gives CDR1 MNHEY, CDR2 SMNVEV (reference sequence). The CDR3 DNA sequence: TGTGCCAGCAGTCCCAGGACTAGCGGGGCACACGGCATTCAGTACTTC. Its protein is CASSPRTSGAHGIQYF.